This TCR beta chain was identified during a study of CD8 T cells in ankylosing spondylitis. General study findings and limits: For ankylosing spondylitis blood, a TCR beta motif of under 10 highly homologous variants appeared characteristic.

In TCRdb, the 5' RACE reads were re-called with MiXCR into one record per CDR3 protein. Of 750,000 to 850,000 distinct CDR3 sequences listed, 12% were seen once; the top ten hold 0.51%. Germline assignment: CDR1 KGHDR and CDR2 SFDVKD. The ends were cut back, 7 bases at V and 0 bases at J, with 9 bases in the middle. The CDR3 is 14 amino acids. The table lists this clonotype with a few counts. Its antigen remains unknown. The genes are TRBV24-1 and TRBJ1-5; TRBD1 might be the D (5 bases). Sequencing input: blood, either unsorted or a sorted T cell fraction (not recorded which). This clonotype was sampled from a male donor with ankylosing spondylitis. The CDR3 DNA reads TGTGCCACCAGGGGACCGGGTAGCAATCAGCCCCAGCATTTT. Amino acid sequence: CATRGPGSNQPQHF.